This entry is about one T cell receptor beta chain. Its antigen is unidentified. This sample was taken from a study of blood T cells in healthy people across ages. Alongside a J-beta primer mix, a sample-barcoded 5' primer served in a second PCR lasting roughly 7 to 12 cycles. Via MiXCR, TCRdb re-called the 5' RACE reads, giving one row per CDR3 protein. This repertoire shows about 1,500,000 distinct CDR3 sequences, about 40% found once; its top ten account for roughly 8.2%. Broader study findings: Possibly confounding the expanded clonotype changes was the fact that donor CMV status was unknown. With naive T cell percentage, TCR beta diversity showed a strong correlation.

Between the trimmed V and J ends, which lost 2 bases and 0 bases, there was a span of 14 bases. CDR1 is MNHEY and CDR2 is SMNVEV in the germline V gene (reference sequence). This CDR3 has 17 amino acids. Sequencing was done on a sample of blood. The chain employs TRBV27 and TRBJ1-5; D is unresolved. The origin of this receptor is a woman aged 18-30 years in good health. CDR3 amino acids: CASSLTPGESSNQPQHF. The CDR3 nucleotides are TGTGCCAGCAGTTTAACTCCAGGAGAAAGTAGCAATCAGCCCCAGCATTTT.